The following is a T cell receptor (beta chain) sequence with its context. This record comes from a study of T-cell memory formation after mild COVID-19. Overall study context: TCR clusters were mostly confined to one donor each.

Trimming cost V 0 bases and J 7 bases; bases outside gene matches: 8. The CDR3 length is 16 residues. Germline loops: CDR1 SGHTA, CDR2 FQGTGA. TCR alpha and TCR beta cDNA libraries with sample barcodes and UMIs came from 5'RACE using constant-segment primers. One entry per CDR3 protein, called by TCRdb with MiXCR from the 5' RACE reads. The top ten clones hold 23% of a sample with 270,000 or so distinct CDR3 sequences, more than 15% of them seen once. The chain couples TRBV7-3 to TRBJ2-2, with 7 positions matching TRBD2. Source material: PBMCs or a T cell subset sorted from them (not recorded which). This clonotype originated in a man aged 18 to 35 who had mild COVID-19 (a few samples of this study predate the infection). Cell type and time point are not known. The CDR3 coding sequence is TGTGCCAGCAGCTTAACGGGAGGGTCTGGCGGCGGGGAGCTGTTTTTT. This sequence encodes CASSLTGGSGGGELFF. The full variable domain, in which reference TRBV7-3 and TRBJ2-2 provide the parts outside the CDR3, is GAGVSQTPSNKVTEKGKYVELRCDPISGHTALYWYRQSLGQGPEFLIYFQGTGAADDSGLPNDRFFAVRPEGSVSTLKIQRTERGDSAVYLCASSLTGGSGGGELFFGEGSRLTVL.